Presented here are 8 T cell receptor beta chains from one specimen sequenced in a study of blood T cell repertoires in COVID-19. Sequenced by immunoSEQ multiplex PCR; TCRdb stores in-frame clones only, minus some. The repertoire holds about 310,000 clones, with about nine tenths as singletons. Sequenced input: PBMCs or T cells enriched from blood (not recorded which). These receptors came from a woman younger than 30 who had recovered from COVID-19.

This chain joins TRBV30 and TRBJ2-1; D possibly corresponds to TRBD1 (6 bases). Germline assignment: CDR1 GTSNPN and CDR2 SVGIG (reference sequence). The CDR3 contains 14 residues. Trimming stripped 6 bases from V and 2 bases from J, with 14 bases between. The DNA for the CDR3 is TGTGCCTGTAATACAGGGATTCCCTACAATGAGCAGTTCTTC. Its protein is CACNTGIPYNEQFF.

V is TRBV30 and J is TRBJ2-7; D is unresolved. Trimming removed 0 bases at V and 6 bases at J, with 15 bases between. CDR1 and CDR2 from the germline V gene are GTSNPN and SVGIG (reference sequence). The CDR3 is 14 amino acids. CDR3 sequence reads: CAWSVSPGVPEQYF. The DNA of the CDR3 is TGTGCCTGGAGTGTCTCGCCTGGAGTTCCCGAGCAGTACTTC.

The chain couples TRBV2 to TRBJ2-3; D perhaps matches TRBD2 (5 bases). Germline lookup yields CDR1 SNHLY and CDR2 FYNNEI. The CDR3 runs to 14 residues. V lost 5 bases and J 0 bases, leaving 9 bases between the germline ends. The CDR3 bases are TGTGCCAGCAGTCTCGGACTGAGCACAGATACGCAGTATTTT. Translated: CASSLGLSTDTQYF. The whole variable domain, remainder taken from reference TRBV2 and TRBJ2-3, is EPEVTQTPSHQVTQMGQEVILRCVPISNHLYFYWYRQILGQKVEFLVSFYNNEISEKSEIFDDQFSVERPDGSNFTLKIRSTKLEDSAMYFCASSLGLSTDTQYFGPGTRLTVL.

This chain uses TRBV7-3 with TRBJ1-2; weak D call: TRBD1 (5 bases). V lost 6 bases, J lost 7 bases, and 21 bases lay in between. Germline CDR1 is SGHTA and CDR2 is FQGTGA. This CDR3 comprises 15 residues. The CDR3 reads CASRPGPGILSGYTF. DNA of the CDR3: TGTGCCAGCAGGCCCGGGCCAGGGATATTGAGTGGCTACACCTTC. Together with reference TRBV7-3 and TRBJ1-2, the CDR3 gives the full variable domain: GAGVSQTPSNKVTEKGKYVELRCDPISGHTALYWYRQSLGQGPEFLIYFQGTGAADDSGLPNDRFFAVRPEGSVSTLKIQRTERGDSAVYLCASRPGPGILSGYTFGSGTRLTVV.

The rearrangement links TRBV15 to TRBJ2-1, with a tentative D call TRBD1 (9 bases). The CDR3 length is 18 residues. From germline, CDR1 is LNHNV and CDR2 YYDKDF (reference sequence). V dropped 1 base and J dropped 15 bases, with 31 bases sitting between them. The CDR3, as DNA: TGTGCCACCAGCAGAGGTCCACCGGGACAGGGTTTGCTAGCGGGTCGGTTCTTC. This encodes CATSRGPPGQGLLAGRFF.

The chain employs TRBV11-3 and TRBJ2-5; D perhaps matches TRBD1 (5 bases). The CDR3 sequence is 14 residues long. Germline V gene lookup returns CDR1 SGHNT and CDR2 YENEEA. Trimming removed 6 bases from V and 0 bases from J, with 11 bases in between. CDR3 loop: CASSPGPNQETQYF. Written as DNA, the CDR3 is TGTGCCAGCAGTCCAGGGCCGAACCAAGAGACCCAGTACTTC.

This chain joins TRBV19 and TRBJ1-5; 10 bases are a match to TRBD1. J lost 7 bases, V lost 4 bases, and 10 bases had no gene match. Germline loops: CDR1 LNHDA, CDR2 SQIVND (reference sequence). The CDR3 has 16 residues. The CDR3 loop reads CASSNTGTGDRQPQHF. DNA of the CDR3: TGTGCCAGTAGTAATACCGGGACAGGGGACCGGCAGCCCCAGCATTTT.

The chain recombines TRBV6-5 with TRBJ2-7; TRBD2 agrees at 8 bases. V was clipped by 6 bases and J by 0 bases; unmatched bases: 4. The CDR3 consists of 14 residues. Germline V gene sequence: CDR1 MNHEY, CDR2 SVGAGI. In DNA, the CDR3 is TGTGCCAGCAGCGGTAGCGGGATCTCCTACGAGCAGTACTTC. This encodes CASSGSGISYEQYF.